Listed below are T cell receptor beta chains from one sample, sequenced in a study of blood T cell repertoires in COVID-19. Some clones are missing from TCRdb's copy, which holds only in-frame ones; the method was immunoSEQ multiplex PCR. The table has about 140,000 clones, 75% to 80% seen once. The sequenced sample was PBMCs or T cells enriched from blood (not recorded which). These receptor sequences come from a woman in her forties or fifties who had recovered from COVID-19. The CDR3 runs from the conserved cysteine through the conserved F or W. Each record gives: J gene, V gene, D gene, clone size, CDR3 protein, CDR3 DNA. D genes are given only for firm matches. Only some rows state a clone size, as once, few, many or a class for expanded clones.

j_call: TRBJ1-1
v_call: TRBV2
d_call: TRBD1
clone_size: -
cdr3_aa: CATAPSGGTEAFF
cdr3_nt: TGTGCCACCGCACCCTCAGGGGGCACTGAAGCTTTCTTT

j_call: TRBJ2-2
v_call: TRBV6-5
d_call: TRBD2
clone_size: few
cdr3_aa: CASRGTSGITGELFF
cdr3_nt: TGTGCCAGCAGAGGGACTAGCGGTATCACCGGGGAGCTGTTTTTT

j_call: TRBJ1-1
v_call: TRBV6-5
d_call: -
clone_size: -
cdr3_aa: CASSYVRGNSEAFF
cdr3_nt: TGTGCCAGCAGTTACGTCAGGGGAAATTCTGAAGCTTTCTTT

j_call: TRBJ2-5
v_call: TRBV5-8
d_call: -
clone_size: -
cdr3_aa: CASSLVVGARGETQYF
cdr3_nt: TGTGCCAGCAGCTTGGTGGTGGGGGCCAGGGGAGAGACCCAGTACTTC

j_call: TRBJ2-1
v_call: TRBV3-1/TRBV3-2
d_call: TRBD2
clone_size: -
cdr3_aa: CASSPHGLAGGIEQFF
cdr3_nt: TGTGCCAGCAGCCCACACGGACTAGCGGGAGGTATTGAGCAGTTCTTC

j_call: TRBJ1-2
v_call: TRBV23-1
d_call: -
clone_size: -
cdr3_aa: CASSQSHNGYTF
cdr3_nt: TGCGCCAGCAGTCAATCACATAATGGCTACACCTTC

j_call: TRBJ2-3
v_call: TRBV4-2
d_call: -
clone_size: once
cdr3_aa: CASSQDRDTQYF
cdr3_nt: TGTGCCAGCAGCCAAGATCGGGATACGCAGTATTTT

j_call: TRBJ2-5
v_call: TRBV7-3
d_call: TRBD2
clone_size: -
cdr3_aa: CASSPLAGEGETQYF
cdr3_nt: TGTGCCAGCAGCCCGCTAGCGGGGGAGGGGGAGACCCAGTACTTC

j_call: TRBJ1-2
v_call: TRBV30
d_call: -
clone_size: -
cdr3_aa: CVLTDGNYGYTF
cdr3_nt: TGTGTACTCACAGACGGTAACTATGGCTACACCTTC

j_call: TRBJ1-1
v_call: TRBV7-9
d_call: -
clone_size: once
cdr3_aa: CASSFGGSRTEAFF
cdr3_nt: TGTGCCAGCAGCTTTGGGGGGTCGAGAACTGAAGCTTTCTTT

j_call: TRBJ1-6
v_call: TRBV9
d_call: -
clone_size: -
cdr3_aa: CASRSNQGGGSPLHF
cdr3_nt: TGTGCCAGCAGAAGTAACCAGGGAGGTGGTTCACCCCTCCACTTT

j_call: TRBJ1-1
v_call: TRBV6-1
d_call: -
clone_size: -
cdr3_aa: CASSSLRTANTEAFF
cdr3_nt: TGTGCCAGCAGTTCTCTTAGGACAGCGAACACTGAAGCTTTCTTT

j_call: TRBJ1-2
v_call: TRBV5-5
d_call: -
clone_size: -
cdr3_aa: CASSLVGGEGTYGYTF
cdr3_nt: TGTGCCAGCAGCTTGGTCGGGGGAGAGGGGACTTATGGCTACACCTTC

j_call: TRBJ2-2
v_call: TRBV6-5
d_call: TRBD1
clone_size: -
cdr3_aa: CASSRDRWGGLFF
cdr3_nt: TGTGCCAGCAGCCGGGACAGGTGGGGAGGACTGTTTTTT

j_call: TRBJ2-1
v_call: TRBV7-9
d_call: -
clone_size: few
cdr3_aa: CASSLQSNEQFF
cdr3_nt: TGTGCCAGCAGCTTACAGTCCAATGAGCAGTTCTTC